The entry that follows covers one TCR beta chain sequence. The data were obtained in a study of blood T cell repertoires in COVID-19. The data were produced by immunoSEQ multiplex PCR, yet TCRdb's version contains in-frame clones alone and is incomplete. This table has roughly 64,000 clones, approximately 92% appearing once. The receptor was isolated from an elderly woman with active COVID-19. Sequencing input: peripheral blood.

In DNA form, the CDR3 reads TGTGCCAGCAGTCCCCCCGGACAGGGGGCCGGGGAGCTGTTTTTT. Protein product: CASSPPGQGAGELFF. The V gene is TRBV27, the J gene TRBJ2-2; 10 nucleotides line up with TRBD1. J gave up 6 bases and V 5 bases, and 6 bases lay outside the gene matches. Germline V CDR1 and CDR2: MNHEY, SMNVEV (reference sequence). CDR3 length: 15 amino acids.